This note documents a single TCR beta chain sequence. The antigen is undetermined. Donors in the study were healthy people who gave bone marrow. This sample stems from a study of cytomegalovirus exposure and HLA in healthy donors. Trimming left V 4 bases short and J 2 bases short, with 13 bases between. The CDR3 length is 14 residues. The germline gives CDR1 SGHRS, CDR2 YFSETQ. Study-level points and caveats: HLA allele associations emerged for around 15,000 TCR beta sequences in a later analysis, at 0.05 false discovery rate. Three of the chains that were CMV-associated were confirmed in vitro to be specific for CMV antigens.

PCR primers comprised 60 Vbeta and 13 Jbeta primers. Assay: immunoSEQ multiplex PCR; the TCRdb copy retains only in-frame clones and omits some. The sample includes under 200,000 clones, around 74% seen only once; the top ten take approximately 2.3%. The sequence was collected from a female donor in good health and CMV-seronegative. This sequence joins TRBV5-1 and TRBJ2-7; a weak D match, TRBD1 (6 bases). Material: PBMCs. CDR3 sequence (DNA): TGCGCCAGCAGCCCAACGACAGGCCCCTACGAGCAGTACTTC. Protein: CASSPTTGPYEQYF.